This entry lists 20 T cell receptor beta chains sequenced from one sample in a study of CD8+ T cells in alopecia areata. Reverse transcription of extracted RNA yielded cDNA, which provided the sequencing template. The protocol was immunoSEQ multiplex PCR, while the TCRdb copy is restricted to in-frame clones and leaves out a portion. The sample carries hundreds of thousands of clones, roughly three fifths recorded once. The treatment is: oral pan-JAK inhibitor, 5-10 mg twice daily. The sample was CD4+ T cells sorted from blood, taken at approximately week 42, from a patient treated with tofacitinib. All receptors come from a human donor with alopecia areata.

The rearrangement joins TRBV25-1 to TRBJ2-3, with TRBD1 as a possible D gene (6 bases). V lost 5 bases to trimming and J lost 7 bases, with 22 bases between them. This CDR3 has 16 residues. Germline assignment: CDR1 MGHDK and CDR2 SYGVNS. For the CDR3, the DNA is TGTGCCAGCAGTACCGCAGGGGCCCCTCGTCTTAATACGCAGTATTTT. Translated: CASSTAGAPRLNTQYF.

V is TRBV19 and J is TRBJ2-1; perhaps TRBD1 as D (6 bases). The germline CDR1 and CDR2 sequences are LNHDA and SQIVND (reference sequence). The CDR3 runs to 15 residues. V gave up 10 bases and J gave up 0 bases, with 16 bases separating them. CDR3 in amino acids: CATQPDRSSYNEQFF. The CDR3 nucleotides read TGTGCCACCCAGCCGGACAGAAGCTCCTACAATGAGCAGTTCTTC.

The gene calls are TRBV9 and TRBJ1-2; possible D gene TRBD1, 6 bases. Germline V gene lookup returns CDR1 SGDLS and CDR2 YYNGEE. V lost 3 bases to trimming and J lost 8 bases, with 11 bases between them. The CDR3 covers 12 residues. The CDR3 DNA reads TGTGCCAGCAGCGCCTACAGGGTCGGCTACACCTTC. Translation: CASSAYRVGYTF.

CDR3 in amino acids: CAIGAQLSYEQYF. The DNA for the CDR3 is TGTGCCATCGGGGCACAACTCTCCTACGAGCAGTACTTC. The J gene is TRBJ2-7, the V gene TRBV10-3; possibly TRBD1 for D (5 bases). Trimming shortened V by 8 bases and J by 0 bases, and 11 bases separated the two germline ends. This CDR3 region has 13 residues. CDR1 and CDR2 from the germline V gene are ENHRY and SYGVKD.

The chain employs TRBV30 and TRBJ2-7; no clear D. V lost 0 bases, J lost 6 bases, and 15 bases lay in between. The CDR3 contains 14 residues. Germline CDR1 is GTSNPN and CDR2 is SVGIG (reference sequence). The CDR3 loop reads CAWSVEVSVGEQYF. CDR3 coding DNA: TGTGCCTGGAGTGTCGAGGTGTCGGTGGGCGAGCAGTACTTC.

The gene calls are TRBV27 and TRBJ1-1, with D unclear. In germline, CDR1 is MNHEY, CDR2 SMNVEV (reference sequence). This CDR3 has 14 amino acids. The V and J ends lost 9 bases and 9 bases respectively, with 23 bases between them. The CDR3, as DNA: TGTGCCAGACAATTCGATGGATATATACGGAAAGCTTTCTTT. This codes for CARQFDGYIRKAFF.

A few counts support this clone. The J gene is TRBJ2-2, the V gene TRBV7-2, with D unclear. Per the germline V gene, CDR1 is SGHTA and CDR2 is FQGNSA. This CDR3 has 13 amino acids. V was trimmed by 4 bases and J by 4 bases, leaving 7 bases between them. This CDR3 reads CASSSLSTGELFF. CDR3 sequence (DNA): TGTGCCAGCAGCTCACTCAGCACCGGGGAGCTGTTTTTT.

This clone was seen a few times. The CDR3 DNA reads TGCGCCAGCAGCCTAGGACGGACAGGCACAGATACGCAGTATTTT. Translated: CASSLGRTGTDTQYF. The chain couples TRBV4-1 to TRBJ2-3, with TRBD1 as a possible D gene (6 bases). The germline V gene encodes CDR1 MGHRA and CDR2 YSYEKL. This CDR3 has 15 amino acids. V was clipped by 4 bases and J by 1 base, with 12 bases between them.

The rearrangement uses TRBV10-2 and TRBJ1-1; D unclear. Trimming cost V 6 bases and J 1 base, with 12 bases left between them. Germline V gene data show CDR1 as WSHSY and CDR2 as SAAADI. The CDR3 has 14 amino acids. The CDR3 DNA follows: TGCGCCAGCAGATTGCGGTCCGGGAACACTGAAGCTTTCTTT. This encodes CASRLRSGNTEAFF.

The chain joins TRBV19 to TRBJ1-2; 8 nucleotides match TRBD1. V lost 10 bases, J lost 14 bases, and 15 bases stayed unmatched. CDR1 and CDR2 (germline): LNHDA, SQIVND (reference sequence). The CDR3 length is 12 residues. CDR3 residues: CATGTGPSVGTF. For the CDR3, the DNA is TGTGCCACAGGGACAGGTCCTTCGGTGGGGACCTTC.

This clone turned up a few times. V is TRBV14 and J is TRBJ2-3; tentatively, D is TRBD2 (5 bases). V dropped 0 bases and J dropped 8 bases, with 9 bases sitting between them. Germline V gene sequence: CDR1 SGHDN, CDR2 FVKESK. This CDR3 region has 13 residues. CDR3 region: CASSQDWAGTQYF. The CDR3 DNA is TGTGCCAGCAGCCAAGATTGGGCGGGTACGCAGTATTTT.

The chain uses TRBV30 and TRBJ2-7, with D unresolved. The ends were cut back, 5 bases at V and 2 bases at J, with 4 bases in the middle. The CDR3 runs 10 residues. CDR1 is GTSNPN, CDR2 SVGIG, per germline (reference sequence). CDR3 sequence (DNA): TGTGCCTGGGGTACCTACGAGCAGTACTTC. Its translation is CAWGTYEQYF.

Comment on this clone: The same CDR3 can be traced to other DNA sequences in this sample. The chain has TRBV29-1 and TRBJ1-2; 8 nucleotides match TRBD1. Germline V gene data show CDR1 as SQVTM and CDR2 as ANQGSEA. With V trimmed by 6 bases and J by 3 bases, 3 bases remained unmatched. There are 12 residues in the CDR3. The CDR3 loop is CSVGQGDYGYTF. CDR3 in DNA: TGCAGCGTCGGACAGGGCGACTATGGCTACACCTTC.

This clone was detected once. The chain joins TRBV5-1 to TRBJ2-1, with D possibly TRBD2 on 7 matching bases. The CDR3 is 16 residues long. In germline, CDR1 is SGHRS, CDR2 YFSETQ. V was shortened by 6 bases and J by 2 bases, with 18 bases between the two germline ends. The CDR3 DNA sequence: TGCGCCAGCACTAAAGGGGGTGCGGGGGCCTACAATGAGCAGTTCTTC. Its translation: CASTKGGAGAYNEQFF.

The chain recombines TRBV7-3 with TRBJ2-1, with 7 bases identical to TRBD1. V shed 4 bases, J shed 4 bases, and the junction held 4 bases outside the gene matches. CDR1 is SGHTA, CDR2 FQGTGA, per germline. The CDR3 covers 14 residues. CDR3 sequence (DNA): TGTGCCAGCAGCTCGGGACAGCCATACAATGAGCAGTTCTTC. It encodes CASSSGQPYNEQFF.

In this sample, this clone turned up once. This CDR3 is CASSLSPGNTEAFF. The CDR3 DNA follows: TGTGCCAGCAGCTTAAGTCCGGGGAACACTGAAGCTTTCTTT. This sequence joins TRBV7-3 and TRBJ1-1, with unresolved D. Germline V gene lookup returns CDR1 SGHTA and CDR2 FQGTGA. The CDR3 contains 14 residues. Trimming cost V 1 base and J 1 base, with 7 bases left between them.

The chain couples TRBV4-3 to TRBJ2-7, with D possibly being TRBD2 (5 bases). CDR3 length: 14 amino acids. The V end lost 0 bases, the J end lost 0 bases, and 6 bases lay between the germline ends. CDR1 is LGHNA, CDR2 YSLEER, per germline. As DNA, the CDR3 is TGCGCCAGCAGCCAAGATGACTACTCCTACGAGCAGTACTTC. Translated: CASSQDDYSYEQYF.

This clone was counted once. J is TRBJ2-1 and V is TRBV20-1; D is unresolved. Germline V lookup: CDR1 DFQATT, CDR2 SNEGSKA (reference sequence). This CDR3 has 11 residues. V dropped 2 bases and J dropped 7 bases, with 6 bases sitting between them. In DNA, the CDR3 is TGCAGTGCTAGATTGGAGAATGAGCAGTTCTTC. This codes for CSARLENEQFF.

This CDR3 is CASSDRPGIYGYTF. The CDR3 bases are TGTGCCAGCAGTGACAGGCCAGGGATATATGGCTACACCTTC. The chain carries TRBV27 and TRBJ1-2; D possibly corresponds to TRBD1 (6 bases). The CDR3 length is 14 residues. Trimming cost V 5 bases and J 5 bases, with 15 bases left between them. In germline, CDR1 is MNHEY, CDR2 SMNVEV (reference sequence).

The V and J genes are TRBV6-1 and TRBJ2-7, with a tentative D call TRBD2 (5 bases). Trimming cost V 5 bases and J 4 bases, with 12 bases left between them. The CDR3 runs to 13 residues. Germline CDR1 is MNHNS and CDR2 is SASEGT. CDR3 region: CASSQDWKYEQYF. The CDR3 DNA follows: TGTGCCAGCAGTCAGGACTGGAAATACGAGCAGTACTTC.